These 13 T cell receptor beta chains were all obtained from the same sample, sequenced in a study of blood T cell repertoires in COVID-19 (dated by TCRdb to 2020 to 2022). The library was obtained by the immunoSEQ multiplex PCR assay. In TCRdb, the immuneACCESS table is reduced to in-frame sequences with V and J assigned. These tables do not hold every clone; where another copy was compared, an unresolved V gene accounts for under half, and the others remain unexplained. A total of about 59,000 clones appear in this sample, about 76% of them only once. The ten largest clones add up to under 30% of the sample. Material for sequencing was peripheral blood. Receptors were obtained from an elderly woman with active or convalescent COVID-19.

V and J are TRBV15 and TRBJ2-7; TRBD1 is a possible D gene (6 bases). V was pared by 1 base and J by 2 bases, with 12 bases between. Germline CDR1 and CDR2: LNHNV and YYDKDF (reference sequence). There are 15 residues in the CDR3. The CDR3 DNA sequence: TGTGCCACCAGCAGAGCCGCGACAGGCGCCTACGAGCAGTACTTC. Translation gives CATSRAATGAYEQYF.

The rearrangement uses TRBV29-1 and TRBJ2-1; 11 positions match TRBD1. This CDR3 has 14 amino acids. Germline V gives CDR1 SQVTM, CDR2 ANQGSEA. The J segment lost 6 bases and the V segment lost 4 bases, leaving 5 bases of the junction unmatched. The CDR3 DNA reads TGCAGCGTTGGGAGGGGGACAGGGGGCAATGAGCAGTTCTTC. Its protein product is CSVGRGTGGNEQFF.

This clone showed up just once. The chain has TRBV13 and TRBJ2-3; 13 nucleotides match TRBD2. With V trimmed by 5 bases and J by 4 bases, 6 bases remained unmatched. Germline CDR1 is PRHDT and CDR2 is FYEKMQ (reference sequence). The CDR3 runs to 16 residues. The CDR3 sequence: CASSLTSGGASDTQYF. The CDR3 DNA sequence: TGTGCCAGCAGCCTTACTAGCGGGGGGGCGTCAGATACGCAGTATTTT.

The chain carries TRBV5-1 and TRBJ1-6; 7 bases fit TRBD1. CDR1 is SGHRS, CDR2 YFSETQ, per germline. The CDR3 is 14 residues long. The J segment lost 10 bases and the V segment lost 0 bases, leaving 4 bases of the junction unmatched. The CDR3 protein is CASSLEGAWSPLHF. The CDR3 DNA reads as TGCGCCAGCAGCTTGGAGGGGGCCTGGTCACCCCTCCACTTT.

CDR3 loop: CASSSGQDNQPQHF. The CDR3 nucleotides read TGTGCCAGCAGCTCGGGACAGGACAATCAGCCCCAGCATTTT. The V gene is TRBV28, the J gene TRBJ1-5; the match to TRBD1 covers 8 bases. Germline lookup yields CDR1 MDHEN and CDR2 SYDVKM. This CDR3 has 14 amino acids. After removal of 6 bases from V and 3 bases from J, the junction contained 4 bases not matched to a gene.

This clone was found a few times. V usage is TRBV5-4 and J usage is TRBJ1-1; a possible D gene is TRBD1 (6 bases). Trimming removed 4 bases at V and 1 base at J, with 14 bases between. Looked up from germline, CDR1 is SGHNT and CDR2 is YYREEE (reference sequence). The CDR3 length is 15 residues. The CDR3 DNA reads as TGTGCCAGCAGCCACCCGGGACAAGCGAACACTGAAGCTTTCTTT. It encodes CASSHPGQANTEAFF.

The rearrangement joins TRBV5-6 to TRBJ1-2; no clear D gene. Trimming pared 2 bases from V and 0 bases from J, leaving 8 bases between. Germline V CDR1 and CDR2: SGHDT, YYEEEE. The CDR3 runs 14 residues. CDR3 sequence reads: CASSFRTPNYGYTF. CDR3 in DNA: TGTGCCAGCAGCTTCAGGACTCCTAACTATGGCTACACCTTC. The whole variable domain, filled in from reference TRBV5-6 and TRBJ1-2, reads DAGVTQSPTHLIKTRGQQVTLRCSPKSGHDTVSWYQQALGQGPQFIFQYYEEEERQRGNFPDRFSGHQFPNYSSELNVNALLLGDSALYLCASSFRTPNYGYTFGSGTRLTVV.

DNA of the CDR3: TGTGCCAGCAGCCTAAAACAGGGCAACTATGGCTACACCTTC. Amino acids: CASSLKQGNYGYTF. The chain combines TRBV4-2 with TRBJ1-2; perhaps TRBD1 as D (6 bases). This CDR3 has 14 residues. The germline V and J ends were trimmed by 4 bases and 2 bases, with 11 bases remaining between them. Per germline, CDR1 LGHNA and CDR2 YNFKEQ.

This chain uses TRBV5-5 with TRBJ2-7; D call uncertain. The CDR3 has 11 residues. Per the germline V gene, CDR1 is SGHKS and CDR2 is YYEKEE (reference sequence). Trimming pared 2 bases from V and 9 bases from J, leaving 9 bases between. CDR3 sequence (DNA): TGTGCCAGCAGCTTACACGGGTCGCAGTACTTC. This translates into CASSLHGSQYF.

J is TRBJ1-3 and V is TRBV11-2; D perhaps matches TRBD1 (5 bases). Trimming removed 1 base at V and 4 bases at J, with 11 bases between. This CDR3 is built from 15 residues. Germline CDR1 reads SGHAT; CDR2 reads FQNNGV. The CDR3 loop reads CASSLAQATGNTIYF. The CDR3 coding sequence is TGTGCCAGCAGCTTAGCACAGGCGACGGGAAACACCATATATTTT.

This chain uses TRBV7-3 with TRBJ1-4; the match to TRBD1 covers 7 bases. The junction had 10 bases not matched to a gene; V was cut back by 4 bases and J by 8 bases. The germline gives CDR1 SGHTA, CDR2 FQGTGA. The CDR3 loop spans 15 amino acids. The CDR3 DNA is TGTGCCAGCAGCTCATGGACAGGCGGTAAGGAAAAACTGTTTTTT. Amino acids: CASSSWTGGKEKLFF.

This sequence joins TRBV19 and TRBJ1-2, with 10 bases matching TRBD1. This CDR3 spans 13 amino acids. Germline V CDR1 and CDR2: LNHDA, SQIVND (reference sequence). After removal of 5 bases from V and 13 bases from J, the junction contained 10 bases not matched to a gene. The CDR3 protein is CASSLDRGLSRTF. Here the CDR3 DNA reads TGTGCCAGTAGTCTTGACAGGGGGCTGAGTCGCACCTTC.

This chain uses TRBV19 with TRBJ2-7, with TRBD1 matching 8 bases. The junction had 4 bases not matched to a gene; V was cut back by 0 bases and J by 0 bases. Germline lookup yields CDR1 LNHDA and CDR2 SQIVND (reference sequence). The CDR3 contains 16 residues. CDR3 DNA: TGTGCCAGTAGTATAGACGGACAGGGATACTCCTACGAGCAGTACTTC. This translates into CASSIDGQGYSYEQYF. Looking up the rest from reference TRBV19 and TRBJ2-7 gives the full variable domain: DGGITQSPKYLFRKEGQNVTLSCEQNLNHDAMYWYRQDPGQGLRLIYYSQIVNDFQKGDIAEGYSVSREKKESFPLTVTSAQKNPTAFYLCASSIDGQGYSYEQYFGPGTRLTVT.